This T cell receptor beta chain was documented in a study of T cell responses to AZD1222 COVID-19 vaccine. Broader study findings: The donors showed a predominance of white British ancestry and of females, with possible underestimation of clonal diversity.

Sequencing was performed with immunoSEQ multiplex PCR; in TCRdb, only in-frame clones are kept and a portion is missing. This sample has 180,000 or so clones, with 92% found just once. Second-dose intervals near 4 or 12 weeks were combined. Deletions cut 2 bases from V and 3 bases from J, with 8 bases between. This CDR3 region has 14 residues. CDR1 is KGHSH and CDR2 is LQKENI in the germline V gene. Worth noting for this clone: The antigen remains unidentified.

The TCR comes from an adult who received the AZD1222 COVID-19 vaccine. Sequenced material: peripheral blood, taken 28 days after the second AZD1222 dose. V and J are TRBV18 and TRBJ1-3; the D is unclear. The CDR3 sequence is CASSPDSYGNTIYF. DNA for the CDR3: TGTGCCAGCTCACCAGATTCCTATGGAAACACCATATATTTT.